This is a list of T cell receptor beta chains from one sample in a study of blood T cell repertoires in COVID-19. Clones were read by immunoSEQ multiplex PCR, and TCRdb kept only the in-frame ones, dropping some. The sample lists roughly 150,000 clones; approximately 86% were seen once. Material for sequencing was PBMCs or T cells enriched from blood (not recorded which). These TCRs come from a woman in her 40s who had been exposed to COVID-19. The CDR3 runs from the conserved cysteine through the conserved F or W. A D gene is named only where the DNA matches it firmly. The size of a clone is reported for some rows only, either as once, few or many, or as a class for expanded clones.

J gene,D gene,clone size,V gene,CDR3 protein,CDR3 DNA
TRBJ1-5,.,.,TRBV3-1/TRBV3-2,CASSRGLNSNQPQHF,TGTGCCAGCAGCCGCGGACTTAATAGCAATCAGCCCCAGCATTTT
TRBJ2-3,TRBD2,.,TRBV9,CASSVAAGGTDTQYF,TGTGCCAGCAGCGTAGCGGCGGGAGGCACAGATACGCAGTATTTT
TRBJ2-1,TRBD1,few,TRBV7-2,CASSDGWTGRGVNEQFF,TGTGCCAGCAGCGACGGATGGACAGGCAGAGGGGTCAATGAGCAGTTCTTC
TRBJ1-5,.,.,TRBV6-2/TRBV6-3,CASSYGTLSNQPQHF,TGTGCCAGCAGTTACGGTACATTGAGCAATCAGCCCCAGCATTTT
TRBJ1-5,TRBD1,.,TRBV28,CASHLDRADQPQHF,TGTGCCAGCCATCTCGACAGGGCGGATCAGCCCCAGCATTTT
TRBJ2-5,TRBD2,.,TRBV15,CATSASRTSGGVGKTQYF,TGTGCCACCAGTGCATCACGGACTAGCGGGGGGGTAGGAAAGACCCAGTACTTC
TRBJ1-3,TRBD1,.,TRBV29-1,CSVEDMKDRAGNTIYF,TGCAGCGTTGAAGATATGAAGGACAGGGCTGGAAACACCATATATTTT
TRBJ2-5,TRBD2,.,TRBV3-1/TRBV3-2,CASSQDSVAGGQETQYF,TGTGCCAGCAGCCAAGATTCGGTAGCGGGGGGACAAGAGACCCAGTACTTC
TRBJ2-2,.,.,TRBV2,CASLWTENTGELFF,TGTGCCAGTTTGTGGACTGAGAACACCGGGGAGCTGTTTTTT
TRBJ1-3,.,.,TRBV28,CASSLRAISGNTIYF,TGTGCCAGCAGTTTAAGAGCGATCTCTGGAAACACCATATATTTT
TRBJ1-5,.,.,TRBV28,CASSSEGRQPQHF,TGTGCCAGCAGTTCCGAGGGCCGTCAGCCCCAGCATTTT
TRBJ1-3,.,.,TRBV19,CASTSNRAGNTIYF,TGTGCCAGTACTTCAAACAGGGCTGGAAACACCATATATTTT
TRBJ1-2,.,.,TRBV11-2,CASTGAGNYGYTF,TGTGCCAGCACCGGGGCGGGGAACTATGGCTACACCTTC
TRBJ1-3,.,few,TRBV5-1,CASRPPGERNTIYF,TGCGCCAGCAGACCCCCAGGGGAGAGGAACACCATATATTTT
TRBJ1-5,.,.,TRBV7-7,CASSRRLQGGGNQPQHF,TGTGCCAGCAGCAGGCGGTTACAGGGCGGAGGCAATCAGCCCCAGCATTTT
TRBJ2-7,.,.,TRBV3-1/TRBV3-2,CASSQDPWTTDNSYEQYF,TGTGCCAGCAGCCAAGATCCTTGGACAACGGATAACTCCTACGAGCAGTACTTC
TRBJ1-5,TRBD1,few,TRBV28,CASRGRGLGSNQPQHF,TGTGCCAGCAGAGGCAGGGGGCTGGGAAGCAATCAGCCCCAGCATTTT
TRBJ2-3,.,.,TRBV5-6,CASSSPTDFYTQYF,TGTGCCAGCAGCTCCCCTACTGACTTTTATACGCAGTATTTT
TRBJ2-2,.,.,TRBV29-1,CSVESRQVTGELFF,TGCAGCGTTGAATCCCGACAGGTTACCGGGGAGCTGTTTTTT
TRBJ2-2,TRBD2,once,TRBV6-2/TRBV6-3,CASSYATSGVGGLFF,TGTGCCAGCAGTTACGCGACTAGCGGTGTTGGTGGGCTGTTTTTT
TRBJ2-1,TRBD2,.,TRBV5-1,CASRRGLAGLDEQFF,TGCGCCAGCAGAAGGGGACTAGCGGGGTTGGACGAGCAGTTCTTC
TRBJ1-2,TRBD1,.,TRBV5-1,CASSLDPDRGLLDGYTF,TGCGCCAGCAGCTTGGACCCGGACAGGGGGCTTTTAGATGGCTACACCTTC
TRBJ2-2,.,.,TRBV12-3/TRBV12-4,CASRPKNTGELFF,TGTGCCAGCAGACCTAAGAACACCGGGGAGCTGTTTTTT
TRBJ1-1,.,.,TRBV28,CASKRGTRTEAFF,TGTGCCAGCAAAAGGGGCACGCGCACTGAAGCTTTCTTT
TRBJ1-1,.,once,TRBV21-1,CASSKSTGRLNTEAFF,TGTGCCAGCAGCAAGTCGACAGGGAGATTGAACACTGAAGCTTTCTTT
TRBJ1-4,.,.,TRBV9,CASSVDVVGGEKLFF,TGTGCCAGCAGCGTAGACGTCGTCGGTGGTGAAAAACTGTTTTTT
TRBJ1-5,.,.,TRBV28,CASSLFLSNQPQHF,TGTGCCAGCAGTTTATTTCTTAGCAATCAGCCCCAGCATTTT
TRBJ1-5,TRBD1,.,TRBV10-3,CAISEPGQGPGWYRNQPQHF,TGTGCCATCAGTGAGCCGGGACAGGGCCCGGGGTGGTATCGCAATCAGCCCCAGCATTTT
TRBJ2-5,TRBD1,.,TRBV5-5,CASSLTGGHETQYF,TGTGCCAGCAGCTTGACAGGGGGCCATGAGACCCAGTACTTC
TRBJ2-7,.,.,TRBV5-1,CASSLEGREVEQYF,TGCGCCAGCAGCTTGGAGGGCAGGGAGGTAGAGCAGTACTTC
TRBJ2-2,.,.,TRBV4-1,CASSARTGANTGELFF,TGCGCCAGCAGCGCGCGTACAGGCGCGAACACCGGGGAGCTGTTTTTT
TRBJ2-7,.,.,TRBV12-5,CASGLQETLYYEQYF,TGTGCTAGTGGATTACAGGAGACTTTATATTACGAGCAGTACTTC
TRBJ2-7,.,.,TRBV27,CASSNRRHSYEQYF,TGTGCCAGCAGTAACCGAAGACACTCCTACGAGCAGTACTTC
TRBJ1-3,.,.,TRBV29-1,CSVRRTAGNTIYF,TGCAGCGTCAGGAGGACAGCAGGGAACACCATATATTTT
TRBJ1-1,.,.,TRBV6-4,CASRKETGNTEAFF,TGTGCCAGCAGGAAAGAGACAGGGAACACTGAAGCTTTCTTT
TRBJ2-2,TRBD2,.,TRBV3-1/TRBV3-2,CASSRTSGTGELFF,TGTGCCAGCAGTAGAACTAGCGGGACCGGGGAGCTGTTTTTT
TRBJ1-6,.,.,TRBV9,CASSVGFARNPLHF,TGTGCCAGCAGCGTAGGATTTGCGAGGAATCCCCTCCACTTT
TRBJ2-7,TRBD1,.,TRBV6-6,CASRRTGTGGMGEQYF,TGTGCCAGCAGACGAACCGGGACAGGGGGTATGGGCGAGCAGTACTTC
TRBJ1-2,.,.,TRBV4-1,CASSQEYREGYGYTF,TGCGCCAGCAGCCAAGAATACAGGGAGGGCTATGGCTACACCTTC
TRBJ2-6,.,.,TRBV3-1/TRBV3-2,CASSPDSDGSGANVLTF,TGTGCCAGCAGCCCCGACAGTGATGGCTCTGGGGCCAACGTCCTGACTTTC
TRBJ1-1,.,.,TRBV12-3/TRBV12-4,CASSLWGDTEAFF,TGTGCCAGCAGTTTGTGGGGGGACACTGAAGCTTTCTTT